Given below is one T cell receptor beta chain in context. What it binds is unknown. The sampling schedule covered blood at baseline, cycle 4 day 1, and cycle 7 day 1. The sample originates from a study of OX40 agonist ivuxolimab in advanced cancers. Study in general: Patients were given ivuxolimab, an antibody that agonizes OX40 (CD134). Patients received ivuxolimab, an intravenous treatment, every 2 weeks at 0.01 to 10 mg/kg. Study-wide points: Dose levels from 0.1 to 3.0 mg/kg saw CD4+ and CD8+ blood T cells expand clonally by week 6.

Libraries were prepared by immunoSEQ multiplex PCR; TCRdb keeps only in-frame clonotypes and omits some of them. The top ten hold 20% to 25% of the sample, which has 25,000 to 35,000 clones, about 81% seen once. Germline values: CDR1 SGDLS, CDR2 YYNGEE. The CDR3 has 16 residues. Trimming left V 4 bases short and J 1 base short, with 17 bases between. The origin of this receptor is an adult with an advanced solid tumor such as melanoma, head and neck, liver or kidney cancer. This specimen was CD4+ or CD8+ T cells sorted from blood, taken in a trial of the OX40 agonist ivuxolimab. The V and J genes are TRBV9 and TRBJ1-1; tentatively, D is TRBD1 (5 bases). CDR3 in amino acids: CASSPSGGPPNTEAFF. Here the CDR3 DNA reads TGTGCCAGCAGCCCATCTGGGGGTCCACCGAACACTGAAGCTTTCTTT. Supplemented by reference TRBV9 and TRBJ1-1, the full variable domain reads DSGVTQTPKHLITATGQRVTLRCSPRSGDLSVYWYQQSLDQGLQFLIQYYNGEERAKGNILERFSAQQFPDLHSELNLSSLELGDSALYFCASSPSGGPPNTEAFFGQGTRLTVV.